What follows is one T cell receptor beta chain and its context. Its antigen remains unknown. The sample is drawn from a study of cytotoxic CD8 clonotypes in ibrutinib-treated CLL. Study at large: Patients: some 11 relapsed/refractory, some 16 treatment-naive, under 18 IGHV unmutated. Study-wide findings and caveats: Rare overall, public clonotypes shrank or held steady under therapy. At baseline, clonality was higher than in age-matched healthy donors and correlated with CD8+ counts.

TCRdb's copy holds only in-frame clones and misses some; the assay was immunoSEQ multiplex PCR. The table includes 200,000 to 250,000 clones, 79% detected once. In germline, CDR1 is MNHEY, CDR2 SVGAGI. This CDR3 region has 16 residues. V lost 0 bases to trimming and J lost 3 bases; unmatched junction nucleotides: 8. The specimen comprised PBMCs, sampled after 12 months of ibrutinib treatment. The source is a human donor with chronic lymphocytic leukemia. The rearrangement uses TRBV6-5 and TRBJ2-7; 7 nucleotides match TRBD2. This CDR3 reads CASSYSYQRGLYEQYF. DNA for the CDR3: TGTGCCAGCAGTTACTCTTACCAGCGGGGCCTCTACGAGCAGTACTTC.